A single sample is the source of the 23 T cell receptor beta chains below, sequenced in a study of beta chain features in type 1 diabetes. The investigators reverse transcribed all of the isolated RNA, so they sequenced expressed TCRB transcripts. Using immunoSEQ multiplex PCR, the repertoire was profiled, and TCRdb retains in-frame clones only, with some absent. The top ten hold about 0.015% of the sample, which has approximately 330,000 clones, approximately 10% seen once. Specimen: naive CD4+ T cells from blood. Receptor source: a young woman in good health.

This clone was observed a handful of times. The chain combines TRBV5-6 with TRBJ1-2, with D hard to call. Germline assignment: CDR1 SGHDT and CDR2 YYEEEE. The CDR3 spans 14 residues. Trimming took 6 bases from V and 4 from J, leaving 16 bases between them. The DNA of the CDR3 is TGTGCCAGCACCCGATTAGACTTACCCTATGGCTACACCTTC. This sequence encodes CASTRLDLPYGYTF.

The V and J genes are TRBV7-2 and TRBJ2-1; D is perhaps TRBD2 (5 bases). The CDR3 is 15 residues long. With 2 bases removed from V and 2 bases from J, the gap between germline ends came to 10 bases. Germline CDR1 reads SGHTA; CDR2 reads FQGNSA. CDR3: CASSLMLAAYNEQFF. CDR3 nucleotide sequence: TGTGCCAGCAGCTTAATGCTAGCAGCCTACAATGAGCAGTTCTTC.

The chain is built from TRBV4-2 and TRBJ1-5, with D perhaps TRBD1 (6 bases). Germline assignment: CDR1 LGHNA and CDR2 YNFKEQ. V lost 3 bases and J lost 0, with 12 bases in between. CDR3 length equals 16 residues. The CDR3 spells CASSHVQGTSNQPQHF. The CDR3 DNA reads TGTGCCAGCAGCCACGTACAGGGCACTAGCAATCAGCCCCAGCATTTT.

The sample holds a few counts of this clone. This chain connects TRBV5-8 to TRBJ1-2; 11 nucleotides line up with TRBD1. The germline gives CDR1 SGHTS, CDR2 YDEGEE. Unmatched junction bases numbered 9, after V lost 3 bases and J lost 8 bases. The CDR3 totals 15 residues. CDR3 bases: TGTGCCAGCAGCTGGACAGGGGGCACGGTGGGCGGCTACACCTTC. It is translated as CASSWTGGTVGGYTF.

The V call is TRBV30, the J call TRBJ2-7; D unclear. V dropped 0 bases and J dropped 2 bases, with 11 bases sitting between them. Germline CDR1 reads GTSNPN; CDR2 reads SVGIG (reference sequence). The CDR3 is made up of 14 amino acids. CDR3 nucleotide sequence: TGTGCCTGGAGTGTGGGCAGTCCACCCTACGAGCAGTACTTC. As protein: CAWSVGSPPYEQYF.

This clone was observed a few times. The genes are TRBV7-2 and TRBJ2-5; 11 nucleotides align to TRBD1. Losses at the gene ends were 4 bases for V and 9 bases for J; bases not matched to a gene: 7. This CDR3 contains 14 residues. Germline V gene sequence: CDR1 SGHTA, CDR2 FQGNSA. The CDR3 nucleotides read TGTGCCAGCAGCTCGGACAGGGGGCCTCGCCCCCAGTACTTC. Translation gives CASSSDRGPRPQYF.

This clone was counted a few times. This chain uses TRBV28 with TRBJ2-6, with 8 bases that match TRBD1. With V trimmed by 5 bases and J by 0 bases, 9 bases remained unmatched. The CDR3 runs to 18 residues. Germline V lookup: CDR1 MDHEN, CDR2 SYDVKM. Here the CDR3 DNA reads TGTGCCAGCAGTCCTCCGGGACAGGTAGTCTCTGGGGCCAACGTCCTGACTTTC. This encodes CASSPPGQVVSGANVLTF.

This clone has only a few counts. This chain uses TRBV7-2 with TRBJ2-5; D may be TRBD1 (6 bases). Between the trimmed V and J ends, which lost 0 bases and 2 bases, there was a span of 13 bases. CDR1 SGHTA and CDR2 FQGNSA come from the germline V gene. The CDR3 length is 16 residues. This chain's CDR3 is CASSLAGGNPQETQYF. Written as DNA, the CDR3 is TGTGCCAGCAGCTTAGCAGGGGGAAACCCTCAAGAGACCCAGTACTTC.

The rearrangement joins TRBV29-1 to TRBJ2-7; 14 nucleotides align to TRBD2. The CDR3 length is 17 residues. Germline V gives CDR1 SQVTM, CDR2 ANQGSEA. The trim removed 4 bases at V and 2 bases at J, leaving 10 bases unmatched. Here the CDR3 reads CSVVSPGTSGSPYEQYF. In DNA form, the CDR3 reads TGCAGCGTTGTATCACCCGGGACTAGCGGGAGTCCCTACGAGCAGTACTTC.

The chain links TRBV19 to TRBJ1-1, with TRBD1 identical over 7 bases. After removal of 4 bases from V and 5 bases from J, the junction contained 7 bases not matched to a gene. In germline, CDR1 is LNHDA, CDR2 SQIVND (reference sequence). This CDR3 comprises 14 residues. CDR3: CASSNDRVGTEAFF. The CDR3 region has the DNA TGTGCCAGTAGTAACGACAGGGTTGGGACTGAAGCTTTCTTT.

This clone showed up just a few times. CDR3 DNA sequence: TGTGCCAGCAGCTTAAGGGGACAGGCCTCCTACGAGCAGTACTTC. It is translated as CASSLRGQASYEQYF. V and J are TRBV7-9 and TRBJ2-7; the match to TRBD1 covers 8 bases. The V gene end was trimmed by 2 bases and the J gene end by 0 bases; junction bases not matched to a gene: 3. Germline V gene sequence: CDR1 SEHNR, CDR2 FQNEAQ (reference sequence). The CDR3 runs to 15 residues.

The chain is built from TRBV12-5 and TRBJ2-3; 8 bases match TRBD2. The length of the CDR3 is 18 residues. The ends lost 0 bases at V and 2 bases at J; junction bases unmatched: 10. The germline gives CDR1 LGHNT, CDR2 FRNRAP. CDR3 loop: CASGLVLGSRGDTDTQYF. The CDR3, as DNA: TGTGCTAGTGGTTTGGTACTTGGATCGCGGGGGGACACAGATACGCAGTATTTT.

The V gene is TRBV28, the J gene TRBJ2-1, with D perhaps matching TRBD2 (5 bases). Germline V gene lookup returns CDR1 MDHEN and CDR2 SYDVKM. The CDR3 runs 14 residues. V lost 7 bases, J lost 8 bases, and 18 bases lay in between. CDR3 DNA sequence: TGTGCCAGCACCTTGGACTGGTTTGGGGATGAGCAGTTCTTC. This gives the protein CASTLDWFGDEQFF.

Points on this clone: Other DNA sequences in the same sample also yield this CDR3. The chain combines TRBV30 with TRBJ1-5; unclear D gene. Germline V CDR1 and CDR2: GTSNPN, SVGIG (reference sequence). V was pared by 0 bases and J by 4 bases, with 7 bases between. CDR3 length: 13 residues. CDR3 sequence: CAWSVGGNQPQHF. The CDR3 coding sequence is TGTGCCTGGAGTGTTGGAGGTAATCAGCCCCAGCATTTT.

The rearrangement joins TRBV11-1 to TRBJ2-5; D unclear. The germline V gene encodes CDR1 SGHAT and CDR2 FQDESV (reference sequence). Trimming removed 2 bases from V and 2 bases from J, with 9 bases in between. The length of the CDR3 is 14 residues. This CDR3 reads CASSLSTVQETQYF. DNA for the CDR3: TGTGCCAGCAGCTTATCAACAGTGCAAGAGACCCAGTACTTC. The full variable domain, completed using reference TRBV11-1 and TRBJ2-5, is EAEVAQSPRYKITEKSQAVAFWCDPISGHATLYWYRQILGQGPELLVQFQDESVVDDSQLPKDRFSAERLKGVDSTLKIQPAELGDSAMYLCASSLSTVQETQYFGPGTRLLVL.

The chain employs TRBV23-1 and TRBJ2-5, with 8 positions matching TRBD1. Near its end, the DNA agrees better with TRBJ2-7, so the J call may be wrong. TRBV23-1 is marked as an open reading frame, function uncertain. CDR3 size: 16 residues. Here the CDR3 reads CASSTRTGNPPYEQYF. The CDR3 nucleotides are TGCGCCAGCAGTACTCGGACAGGGAATCCCCCCTACGAGCAGTACTTC.

This clone has only a few counts. The chain is built from TRBV28 and TRBJ2-3; possibly TRBD2 for D (5 bases). V was trimmed by 3 bases and J by 7 bases, leaving 11 bases between them. The CDR3 totals 13 residues. Germline V gives CDR1 MDHEN, CDR2 SYDVKM. DNA of the CDR3: TGTGCCAGCAGTTTTGGAAGGAGGCATACGCAGTATTTT. It is translated as CASSFGRRHTQYF.

This clone was counted a few times. The chain employs TRBV29-1 and TRBJ1-1, with 7 bases that match TRBD1. Germline CDR1 reads SQVTM; CDR2 reads ANQGSEA. This CDR3 contains 13 residues. Trimming at V came to 7 bases and at J to 1 base, leaving 6 bases not matched to a gene. CDR3 nucleotides: TGCAGCGCCTCGGGACAGAGGAACACTGAAGCTTTCTTT. Translating gives CSASGQRNTEAFF.

This clone was seen only a few times. Written as DNA, the CDR3 is TGTGCCAGCCAAGACAGGGGCCGAATGGGAAATCAGCCCCAGCATTTT. It encodes CASQDRGRMGNQPQHF. The chain is built from TRBV27 and TRBJ1-5, with 8 bases lining up with TRBD1. Germline V gene sequence: CDR1 MNHEY, CDR2 SMNVEV (reference sequence). J lost 4 bases, V lost 8 bases, and 13 bases had no gene match. The CDR3 is 16 residues long.

The chain has TRBV6-5 and TRBJ2-2; D perhaps matches TRBD1 (5 bases). The CDR3 runs to 15 residues. Looked up from germline, CDR1 is MNHEY and CDR2 is SVGAGI. Trimming removed 4 bases from V and 4 bases from J, with 13 bases in between. CDR3 sequence (DNA): TGTGCCAGCAGTTTACAGGTCTATATCACCGGGGAGCTGTTTTTT. Translating it yields CASSLQVYITGELFF.

This chain uses TRBV7-3 with TRBJ2-7; a weak D match, TRBD1 (6 bases). V dropped 4 bases and J dropped 6 bases, with 19 bases sitting between them. This CDR3 is built from 15 residues. Germline V CDR1 and CDR2: SGHTA, FQGTGA. The DNA for the CDR3 is TGTGCCAGCAGCTCAGGGGTCAGGGAAAGTGGCGAGCAGTACTTC. Amino acid sequence: CASSSGVRESGEQYF.

The V gene is TRBV5-1, the J gene TRBJ1-2; D might be TRBD1 (6 bases). The V gene's germline CDR1 is SGHRS and CDR2 YFSETQ. This CDR3 spans 17 amino acids. V was pared by 2 bases and J by 4 bases, with 21 bases between. The CDR3 loop reads CASSFLPGQREVYGYTF. The CDR3 DNA reads TGCGCCAGCAGCTTTCTACCTGGACAGAGAGAAGTCTATGGCTACACCTTC.

The J gene is TRBJ2-3, the V gene TRBV21-1; TRBD2, the table's D call, was not compared with the DNA. TRBV21-1 is shown as a pseudogene. The CDR3 is 16 amino acids. CDR3 DNA: TGTGCCAGCAGCAAAACTAGCGGGACTAGCACAGATACGCAGTATTTT. Amino acids: CASSKTSGTSTDTQYF.